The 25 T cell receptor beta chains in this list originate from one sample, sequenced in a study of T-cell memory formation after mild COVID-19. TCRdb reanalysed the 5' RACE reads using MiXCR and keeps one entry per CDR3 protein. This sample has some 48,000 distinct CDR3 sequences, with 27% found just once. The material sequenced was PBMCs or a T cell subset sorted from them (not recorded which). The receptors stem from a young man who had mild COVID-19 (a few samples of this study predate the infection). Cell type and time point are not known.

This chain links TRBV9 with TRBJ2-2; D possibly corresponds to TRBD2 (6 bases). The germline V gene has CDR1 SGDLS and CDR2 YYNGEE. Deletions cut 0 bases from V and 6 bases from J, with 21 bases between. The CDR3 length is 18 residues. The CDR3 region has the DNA TGTGCCAGCAGCGTAGAGGGACGGGGGATCTCACGGGCCGGGGAGCTGTTTTTT. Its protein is CASSVEGRGISRAGELFF.

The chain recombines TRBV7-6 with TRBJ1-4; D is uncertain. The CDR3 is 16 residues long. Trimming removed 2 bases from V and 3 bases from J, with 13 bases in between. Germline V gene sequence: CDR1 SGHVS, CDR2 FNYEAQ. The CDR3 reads CASSLWVSGANEKLFF. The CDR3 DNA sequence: TGTGCCAGCAGCTTATGGGTGTCGGGAGCTAATGAAAAACTGTTTTTT.

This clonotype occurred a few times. For the CDR3, the DNA is TGCGCCAGCAGCCAACGCGGGCCTGAGGATACGCAGTATTTT. Its protein product is CASSQRGPEDTQYF. The rearrangement joins TRBV4-3 to TRBJ2-3; D is perhaps TRBD2 (5 bases). Looked up from germline, CDR1 is LGHNA and CDR2 is YSLEER. The CDR3 covers 14 residues. V lost 2 bases and J lost 6, with 12 bases in between.

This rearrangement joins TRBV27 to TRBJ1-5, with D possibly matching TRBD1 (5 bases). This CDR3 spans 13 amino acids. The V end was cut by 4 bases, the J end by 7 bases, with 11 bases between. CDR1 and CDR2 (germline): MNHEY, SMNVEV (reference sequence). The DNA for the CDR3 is TGTGCCAGCAGTTATAGGGGTGGGCAGCCCCAGCATTTT. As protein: CASSYRGGQPQHF.

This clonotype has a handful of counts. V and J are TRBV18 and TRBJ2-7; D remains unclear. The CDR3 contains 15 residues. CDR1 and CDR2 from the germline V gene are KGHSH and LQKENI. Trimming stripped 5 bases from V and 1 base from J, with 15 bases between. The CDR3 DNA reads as TGTGCCAGCTCATCCTCCCCGAGTCGTTCCTACGAGCAGTACGTC. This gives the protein CASSSSPSRSYEQYV.

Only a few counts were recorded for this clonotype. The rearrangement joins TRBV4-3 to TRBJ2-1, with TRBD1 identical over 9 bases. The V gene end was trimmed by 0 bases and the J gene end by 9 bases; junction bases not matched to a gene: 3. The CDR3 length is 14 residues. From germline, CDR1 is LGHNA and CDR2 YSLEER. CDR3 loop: CASSQDTGGAEQFF. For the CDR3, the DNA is TGCGCCAGCAGCCAAGATACAGGGGGCGCTGAGCAGTTCTTC.

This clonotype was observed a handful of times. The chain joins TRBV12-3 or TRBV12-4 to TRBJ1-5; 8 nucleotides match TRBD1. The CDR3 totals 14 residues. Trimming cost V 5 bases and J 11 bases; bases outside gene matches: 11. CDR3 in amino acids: CASSTGTGPSAQHF. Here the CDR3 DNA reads TGTGCCAGCAGTACTGGGACAGGTCCCTCGGCCCAGCATTTT.

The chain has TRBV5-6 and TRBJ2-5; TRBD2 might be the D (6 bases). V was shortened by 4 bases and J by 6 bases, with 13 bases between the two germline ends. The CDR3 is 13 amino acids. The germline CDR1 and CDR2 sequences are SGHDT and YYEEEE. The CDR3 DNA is TGTGCCAGCAGCCCGGGAGCTGCGAAGACCCAGTACTTC. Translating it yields CASSPGAAKTQYF.

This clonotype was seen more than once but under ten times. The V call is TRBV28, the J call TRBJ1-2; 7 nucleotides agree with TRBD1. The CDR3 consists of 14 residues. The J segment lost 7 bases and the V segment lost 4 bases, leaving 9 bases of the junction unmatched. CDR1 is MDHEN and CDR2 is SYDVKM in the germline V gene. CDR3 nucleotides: TGTGCCAGCAGTTCAATACAGGGGATCGGTGGCTACACCTTC. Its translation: CASSSIQGIGGYTF.

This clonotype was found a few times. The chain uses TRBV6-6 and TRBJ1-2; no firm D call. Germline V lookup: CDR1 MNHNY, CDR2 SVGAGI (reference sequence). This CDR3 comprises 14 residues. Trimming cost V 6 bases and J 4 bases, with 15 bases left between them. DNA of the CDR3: TGTGCCAGCAGCCGGGAATCGGTTGGCTATGGCTACACCTTC. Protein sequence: CASSRESVGYGYTF.

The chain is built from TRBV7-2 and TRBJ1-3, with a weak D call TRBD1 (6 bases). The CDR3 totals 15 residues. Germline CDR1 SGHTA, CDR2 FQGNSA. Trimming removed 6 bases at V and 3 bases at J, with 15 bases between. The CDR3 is CASSRTGWFGNTIYF. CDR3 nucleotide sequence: TGTGCCAGCAGTCGAACAGGGTGGTTTGGAAACACCATATATTTT.

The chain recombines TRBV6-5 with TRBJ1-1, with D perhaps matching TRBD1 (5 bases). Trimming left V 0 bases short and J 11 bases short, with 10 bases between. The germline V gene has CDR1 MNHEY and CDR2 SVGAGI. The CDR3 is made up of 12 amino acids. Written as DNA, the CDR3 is TGTGCCAGCAGTTACTCGGCGGGGGATGCTTTCTTT. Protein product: CASSYSAGDAFF.

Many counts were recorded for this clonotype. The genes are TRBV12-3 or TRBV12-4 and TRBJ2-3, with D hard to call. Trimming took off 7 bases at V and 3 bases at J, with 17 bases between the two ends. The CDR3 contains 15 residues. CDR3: CASTSDAQRTDTQYF. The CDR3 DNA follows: TGTGCCAGCACCTCGGACGCCCAGAGGACAGATACGCAGTATTTT.

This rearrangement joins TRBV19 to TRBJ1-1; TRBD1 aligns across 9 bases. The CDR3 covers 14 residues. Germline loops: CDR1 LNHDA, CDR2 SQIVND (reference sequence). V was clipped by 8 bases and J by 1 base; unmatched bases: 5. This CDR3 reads CASLPGQGNTEAFF. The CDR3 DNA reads TGTGCCAGTTTACCGGGACAGGGGAACACTGAAGCTTTCTTT.

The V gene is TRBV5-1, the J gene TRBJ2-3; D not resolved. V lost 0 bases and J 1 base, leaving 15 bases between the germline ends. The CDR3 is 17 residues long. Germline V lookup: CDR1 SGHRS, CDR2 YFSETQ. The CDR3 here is CASSLGRRTPGTDTQYF. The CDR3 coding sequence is TGCGCCAGCAGCTTGGGACGCCGGACCCCTGGCACAGATACGCAGTATTTT.

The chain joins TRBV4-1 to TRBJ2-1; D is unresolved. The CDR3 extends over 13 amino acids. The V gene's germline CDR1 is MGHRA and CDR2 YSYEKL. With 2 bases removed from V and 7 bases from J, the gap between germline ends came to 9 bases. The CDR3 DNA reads TGCGCCAGCAGCCAAACCCACGGGAATGAGCAGTTCTTC. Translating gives CASSQTHGNEQFF.

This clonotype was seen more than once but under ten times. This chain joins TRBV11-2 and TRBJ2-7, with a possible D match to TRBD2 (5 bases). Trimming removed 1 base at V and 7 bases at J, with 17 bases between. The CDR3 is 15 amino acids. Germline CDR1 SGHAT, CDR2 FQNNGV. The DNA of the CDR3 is TGTGCCAGCAGCTTAGCCACCGGGGTTTTACGAGAGCAGTACTTC. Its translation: CASSLATGVLREQYF.

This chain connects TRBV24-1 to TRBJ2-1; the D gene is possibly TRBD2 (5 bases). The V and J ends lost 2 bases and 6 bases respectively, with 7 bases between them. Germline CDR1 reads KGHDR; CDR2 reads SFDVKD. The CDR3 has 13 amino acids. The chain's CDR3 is CATSDSGSNEQFF. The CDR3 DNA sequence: TGTGCCACCAGTGATTCGGGGTCCAATGAGCAGTTCTTC.

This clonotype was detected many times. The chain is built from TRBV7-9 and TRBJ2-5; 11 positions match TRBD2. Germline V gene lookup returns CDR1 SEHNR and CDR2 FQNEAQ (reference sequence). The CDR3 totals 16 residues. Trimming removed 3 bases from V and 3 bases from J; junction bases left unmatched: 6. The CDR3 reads CASSFGTSGGEETQYF. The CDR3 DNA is TGTGCCAGCAGCTTCGGAACTAGCGGGGGAGAAGAGACCCAGTACTTC.

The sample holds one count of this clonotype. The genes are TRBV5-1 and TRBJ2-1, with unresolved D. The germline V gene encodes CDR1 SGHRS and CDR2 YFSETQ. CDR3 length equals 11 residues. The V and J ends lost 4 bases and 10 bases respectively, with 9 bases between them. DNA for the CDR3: TGCGCCAGCAGCGAAAGCTGGGAGCAGTTCTTC. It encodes CASSESWEQFF.

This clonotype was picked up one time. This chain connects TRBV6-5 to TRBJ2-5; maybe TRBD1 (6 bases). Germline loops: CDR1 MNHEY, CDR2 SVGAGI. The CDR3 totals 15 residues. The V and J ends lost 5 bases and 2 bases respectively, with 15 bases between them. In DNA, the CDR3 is TGTGCCAGCAGTCCAGGGGTGTCGGGACAAGAGACCCAGTACTTC. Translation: CASSPGVSGQETQYF.

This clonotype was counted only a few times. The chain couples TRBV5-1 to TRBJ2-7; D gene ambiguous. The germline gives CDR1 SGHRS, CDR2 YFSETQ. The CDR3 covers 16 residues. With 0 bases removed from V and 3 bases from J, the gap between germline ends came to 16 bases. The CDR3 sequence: CASSLEPAPTNYEQYV. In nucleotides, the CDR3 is TGCGCCAGCAGCTTGGAGCCCGCGCCAACTAACTACGAGCAGTACGTC.

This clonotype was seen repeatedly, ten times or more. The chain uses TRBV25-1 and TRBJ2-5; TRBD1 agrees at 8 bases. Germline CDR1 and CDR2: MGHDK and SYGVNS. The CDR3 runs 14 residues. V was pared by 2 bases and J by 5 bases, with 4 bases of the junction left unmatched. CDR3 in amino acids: CASSEQGASETQYF. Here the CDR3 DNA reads TGTGCCAGCAGTGAACAGGGGGCATCGGAGACCCAGTACTTC.

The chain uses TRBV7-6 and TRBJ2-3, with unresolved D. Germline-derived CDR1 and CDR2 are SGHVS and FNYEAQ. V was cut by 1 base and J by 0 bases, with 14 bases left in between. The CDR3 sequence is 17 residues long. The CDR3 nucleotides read TGTGCCAGCAGCTTAGGTCTCGGAGTCACTAGCACAGATACGCAGTATTTT. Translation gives CASSLGLGVTSTDTQYF. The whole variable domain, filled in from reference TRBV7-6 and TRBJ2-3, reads GAGVSQSPRYKVTKRGQDVALRCDPISGHVSLYWYRQALGQGPEFLTYFNYEAQQDKSGLPNDRFSAERPEGSISTLTIQRTEQRDSAMYRCASSLGLGVTSTDTQYFGPGTRLTVL.

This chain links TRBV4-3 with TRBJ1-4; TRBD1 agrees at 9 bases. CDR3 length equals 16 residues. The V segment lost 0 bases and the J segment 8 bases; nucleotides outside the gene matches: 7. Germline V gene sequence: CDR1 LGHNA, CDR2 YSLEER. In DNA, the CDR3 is TGCGCCAGCAGCCAAGATAGGAACAGGGGGCGGGAAAAACTGTTTTTT. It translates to CASSQDRNRGREKLFF.